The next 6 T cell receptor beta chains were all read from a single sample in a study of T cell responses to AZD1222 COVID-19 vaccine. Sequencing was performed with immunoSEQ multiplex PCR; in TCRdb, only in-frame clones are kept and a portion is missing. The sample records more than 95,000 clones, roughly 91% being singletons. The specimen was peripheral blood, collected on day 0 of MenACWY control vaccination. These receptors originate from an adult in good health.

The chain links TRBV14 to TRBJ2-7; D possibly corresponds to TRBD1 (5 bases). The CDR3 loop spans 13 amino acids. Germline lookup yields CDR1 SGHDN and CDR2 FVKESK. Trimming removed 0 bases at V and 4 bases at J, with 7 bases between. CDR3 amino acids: CASSQDQGYEQYF. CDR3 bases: TGTGCCAGCAGCCAAGATCAGGGTTACGAGCAGTACTTC.

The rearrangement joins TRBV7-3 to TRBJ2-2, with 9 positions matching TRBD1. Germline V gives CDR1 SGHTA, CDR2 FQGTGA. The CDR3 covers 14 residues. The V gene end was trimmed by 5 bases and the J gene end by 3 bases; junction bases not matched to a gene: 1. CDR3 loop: CASSRDRDTGELFF. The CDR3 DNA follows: TGTGCCAGCAGCCGGGACAGGGACACCGGGGAGCTGTTTTTT.

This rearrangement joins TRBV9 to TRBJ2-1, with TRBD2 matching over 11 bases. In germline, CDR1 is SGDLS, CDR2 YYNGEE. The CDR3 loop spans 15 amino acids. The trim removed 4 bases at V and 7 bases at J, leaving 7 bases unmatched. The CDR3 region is CASSPIGLAGNEQFF. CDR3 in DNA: TGTGCCAGCAGCCCGATTGGACTAGCGGGTAATGAGCAGTTCTTC.

In DNA form, the CDR3 reads TGCGCCAGCAGCCACGGGACTAGCGGGAGGGCCGCCGGGGAGCTGTTTTTT. This gives the protein CASSHGTSGRAAGELFF. The rearrangement joins TRBV5-1 to TRBJ2-2, with 16 bases fitting TRBD2. Germline V gene data show CDR1 as SGHRS and CDR2 as YFSETQ. V shed 4 bases, J shed 6 bases, and the junction held 6 bases outside the gene matches. The CDR3 extends over 17 amino acids.

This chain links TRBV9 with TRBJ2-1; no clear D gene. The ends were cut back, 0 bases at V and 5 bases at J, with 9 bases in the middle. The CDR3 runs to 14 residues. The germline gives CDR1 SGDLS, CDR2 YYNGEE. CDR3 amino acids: CASSVGTINNEQFF. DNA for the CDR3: TGTGCCAGCAGCGTAGGTACTATCAACAATGAGCAGTTCTTC.

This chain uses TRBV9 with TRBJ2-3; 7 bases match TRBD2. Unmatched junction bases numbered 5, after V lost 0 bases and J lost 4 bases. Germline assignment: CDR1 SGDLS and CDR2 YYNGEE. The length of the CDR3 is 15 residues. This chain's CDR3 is CASSVEGTTADTQYF. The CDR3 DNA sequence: TGTGCCAGCAGCGTAGAGGGGACTACGGCAGATACGCAGTATTTT.